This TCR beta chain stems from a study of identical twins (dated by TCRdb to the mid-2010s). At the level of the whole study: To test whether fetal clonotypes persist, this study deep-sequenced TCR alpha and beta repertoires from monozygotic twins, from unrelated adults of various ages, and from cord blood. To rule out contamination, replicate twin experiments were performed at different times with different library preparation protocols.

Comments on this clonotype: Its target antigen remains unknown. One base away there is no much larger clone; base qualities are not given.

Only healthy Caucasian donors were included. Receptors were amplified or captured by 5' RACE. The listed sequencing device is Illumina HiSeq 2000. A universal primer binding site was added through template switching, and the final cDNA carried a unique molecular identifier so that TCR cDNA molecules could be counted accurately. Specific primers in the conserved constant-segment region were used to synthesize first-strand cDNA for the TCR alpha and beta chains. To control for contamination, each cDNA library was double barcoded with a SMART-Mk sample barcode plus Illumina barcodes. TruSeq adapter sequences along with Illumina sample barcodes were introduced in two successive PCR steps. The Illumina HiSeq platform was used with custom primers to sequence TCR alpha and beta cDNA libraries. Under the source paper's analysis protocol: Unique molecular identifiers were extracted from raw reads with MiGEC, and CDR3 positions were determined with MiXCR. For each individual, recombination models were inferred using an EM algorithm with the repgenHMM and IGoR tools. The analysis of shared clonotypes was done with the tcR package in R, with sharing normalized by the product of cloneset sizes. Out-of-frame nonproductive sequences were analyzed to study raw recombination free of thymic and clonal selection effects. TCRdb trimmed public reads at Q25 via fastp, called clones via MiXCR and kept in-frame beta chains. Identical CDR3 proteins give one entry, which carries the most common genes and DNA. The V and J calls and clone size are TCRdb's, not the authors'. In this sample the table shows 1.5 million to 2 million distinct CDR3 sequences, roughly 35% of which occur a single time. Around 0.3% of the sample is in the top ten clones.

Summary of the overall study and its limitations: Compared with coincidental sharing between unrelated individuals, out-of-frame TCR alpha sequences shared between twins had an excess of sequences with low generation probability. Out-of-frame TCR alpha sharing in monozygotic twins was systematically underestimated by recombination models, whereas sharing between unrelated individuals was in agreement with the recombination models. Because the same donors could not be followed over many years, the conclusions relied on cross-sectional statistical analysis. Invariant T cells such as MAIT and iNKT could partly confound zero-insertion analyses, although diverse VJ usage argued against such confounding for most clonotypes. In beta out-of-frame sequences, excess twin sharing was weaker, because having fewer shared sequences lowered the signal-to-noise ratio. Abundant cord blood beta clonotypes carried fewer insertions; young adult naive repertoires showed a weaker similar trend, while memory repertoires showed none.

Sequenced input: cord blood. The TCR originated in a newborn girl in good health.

In nucleotides, the sequence is TGCAGTGCTAGACCCGGGACAGAGACCCAGTACTTC. Translation gives CSARPGTETQYF. The rearrangement joined TRBV20-1 to TRBJ2-5; the D gene is possibly TRBD1 or TRBD2, with 5 bases matching each. V lost 2 bases and J lost 4 bases; the stretch between them is 8 bases long. The CDR3 runs 12 residues from the cysteine to the phenylalanine. Only CDR3 DNA remains: 36 bases, in frame from the first base. CDR1 and CDR2, looked up from the germline V gene (reference sequence), are DFQATT and SNEGSKA.